This T cell receptor (beta chain) was sequenced for a study of molecular identifiers for immune sequencing clone quantification. Study-wide results and limits: Under 1% of molecules in naive cells, but over 98% of effector molecules, belonged to clones above 20 RNA copies.

There are a few counts of this clonotype. Its antigen is unidentified. TCRdb fed the PCR reads into MiXCR, producing one record per CDR3 protein. The data contain nearly 650,000 distinct CDR3 sequences, roughly 27% of them singletons. The CDR3 is 15 amino acids. CDR1 is SGHKS, CDR2 YYEKEE, per germline (reference sequence). The V gene lost 0 bases and the J gene lost 1 base, with 8 bases spanning the gap. Using 10%, 30% or 50% RNA, naive CD8 libraries were derived from about 20,000 to 1,000,000 sorted cells. Naive CD8 T cell sorting was performed on the CD8+CD4-CCR7+CD45RA+ phenotype. The rearrangement uses TRBV5-5 and TRBJ2-1, with TRBD2 as a possible D gene (5 bases). The sequenced sample consisted of naive CD8+ T cells from blood, with Jurkat cell RNA spiked in. The subset denotes: FACS-sorted CD8+CD4-CCR7+CD45RA+ naive T cells. This clonotype was obtained from a human donor in good health. Some libraries in this study had Jurkat cell RNA spiked in. Written as DNA, the CDR3 is TGTGCCAGCAGCTTGGTCCGGGATTCCTACAATGAGCAGTTCTTC. Translating it yields CASSLVRDSYNEQFF.